Below, 11 T cell receptor beta chains from the same sample are listed, as sequenced in a study of blood T cell repertoires in COVID-19. Clones were read by immunoSEQ multiplex PCR, and TCRdb kept only the in-frame ones, dropping some. The table shows 130,000 to 150,000 clones, with about nine tenths occurring only once. The sequenced sample was peripheral blood. The receptors shown here come from a human donor in a cohort sampled during active COVID-19.

The V call is TRBV5-1, the J call TRBJ2-7; 8 positions agree with TRBD2. Trimming at V came to 4 bases and at J to 4 bases, leaving 10 bases not matched to a gene. From germline, CDR1 is SGHRS and CDR2 YFSETQ. This CDR3 is 15 amino acids long. The CDR3 DNA reads as TGCGCCAGCAGCCCCCCGCCGGGGGGGGAATACGAGCAGTACTTC. Encoded protein: CASSPPPGGEYEQYF.

This clone was observed a single time. CDR3 region: CASSGGKLAGVPDTQYF. Written as DNA, the CDR3 is TGTGCCAGCAGTGGGGGAAAACTAGCGGGAGTTCCAGATACGCAGTATTTT. The gene calls are TRBV6-1 and TRBJ2-3; 11 bases map to TRBD2. Per the germline V gene, CDR1 is MNHNS and CDR2 is SASEGT. The CDR3 covers 17 residues. Trimming removed 4 bases from V and 4 bases from J; junction bases left unmatched: 10.

The chain has TRBV11-2 and TRBJ2-2; tentatively, D is TRBD1 (5 bases). V was cut by 2 bases and J by 9 bases, with 13 bases left in between. This CDR3 region has 14 residues. Germline CDR1 is SGHAT and CDR2 is FQNNGV. For the CDR3, the DNA is TGTGCCAGCAGCTTACCCCTCCAGGGCTGGGAGCTGTTTTTT. It is translated as CASSLPLQGWELFF.

The gene calls are TRBV5-5 and TRBJ2-7; possibly TRBD1 for D (6 bases). V was trimmed by 3 bases and J by 4 bases, leaving 14 bases between them. The germline CDR1 and CDR2 sequences are SGHKS and YYEKEE (reference sequence). The CDR3 length is 14 residues. The CDR3 protein is CASSSQGAVYEQYF. Written as DNA, the CDR3 is TGTGCCAGCAGCTCACAGGGAGCCGTTTACGAGCAGTACTTC. Full variable domain (rest looked up from reference TRBV5-5 and TRBJ2-7): DAGVTQSPTHLIKTRGQQVTLRCSPISGHKSVSWYQQVLGQGPQFIFQYYEKEERGRGNFPDRFSARQFPNYSSELNVNALLLGDSALYLCASSSQGAVYEQYFGPGTRLTVT.

This rearrangement joins TRBV9 to TRBJ2-3; tentative D call: TRBD2 (5 bases). The V end lost 3 bases, the J end lost 4 bases, and 9 bases lay between the germline ends. CDR3 length: 13 residues. Germline V lookup: CDR1 SGDLS, CDR2 YYNGEE. For the CDR3, the DNA is TGTGCCAGCAGCGAGGCCGGGGCAGATACGCAGTATTTT. This gives the protein CASSEAGADTQYF.

The chain links TRBV18 to TRBJ1-2; 10 nucleotides match TRBD1. The V gene's germline CDR1 is KGHSH and CDR2 LQKENI. V shed 3 bases, J shed 4 bases, and the junction held 11 bases outside the gene matches. The CDR3 is 17 residues long. DNA of the CDR3: TGTGCCAGCTCACCGAGGGACAGGGGACGCTTCAGCTATGGCTACACCTTC. This encodes CASSPRDRGRFSYGYTF.

V is TRBV18 and J is TRBJ2-7; a weak D match, TRBD1 (6 bases). Germline V gives CDR1 KGHSH, CDR2 LQKENI. This CDR3 spans 13 amino acids. V was trimmed by 6 bases and J by 3 bases, leaving 12 bases between them. The CDR3 loop is CASSRKQGYEQYF. The CDR3 DNA sequence: TGTGCCAGCTCGCGGAAACAGGGCTACGAGCAGTACTTC.

The J gene is TRBJ1-5, the V gene TRBV7-6; 12 bases agree with TRBD1. This CDR3 is built from 15 residues. Germline V gives CDR1 SGHVS, CDR2 FNYEAQ. Losses at the gene ends were 6 bases for V and 6 bases for J; bases not matched to a gene: 6. In DNA, the CDR3 is TGTGCCAGCAGTTCGGGACAGGGGGCGGTTCAGCCCCAGCATTTT. Translating gives CASSSGQGAVQPQHF.

V usage is TRBV7-2 and J usage is TRBJ2-5; D is possibly TRBD1 (6 bases). The CDR3 runs 14 residues. Trimming stripped 1 base from V and 2 bases from J, with 8 bases between. Germline V gene lookup returns CDR1 SGHTA and CDR2 FQGNSA. The CDR3 bases are TGTGCCAGCAGCTTAGGGGGGCCGCAAGAGACCCAGTACTTC. As protein: CASSLGGPQETQYF.

The CDR3 DNA follows: TGTGCCACCAGTAGGGGAGGTTATGGCTACACCTTC. It translates to CATSRGGYGYTF. V usage is TRBV15 and J usage is TRBJ1-2; a weak D match, TRBD1 (5 bases). Per germline, CDR1 LNHNV and CDR2 YYDKDF (reference sequence). The CDR3 is 12 residues long. V lost 6 bases to trimming and J lost 5 bases, with 10 bases between them.

The CDR3 region has the DNA TGTGCCAGCAGCCGCCAGGGGGCATTCACTGAAGCTTTCTTT. As protein: CASSRQGAFTEAFF. V usage is TRBV7-9 and J usage is TRBJ1-1, with 8 bases fitting TRBD1. The CDR3 has 14 residues. V was pared by 5 bases and J by 4 bases, with 6 bases of the junction left unmatched. Germline CDR1 and CDR2: SEHNR and FQNEAQ (reference sequence). The variable domain in full, with the rest retrieved from reference TRBV7-9 and TRBJ1-1, is DTGVSQNPRHKITKRGQNVTFRCDPISEHNRLYWYRQTLGQGPEFLTYFQNEAQLEKSRLLSDRFSAERPKGSFSTLEIQRTEQGDSAMYLCASSRQGAFTEAFFGQGTRLTVV.